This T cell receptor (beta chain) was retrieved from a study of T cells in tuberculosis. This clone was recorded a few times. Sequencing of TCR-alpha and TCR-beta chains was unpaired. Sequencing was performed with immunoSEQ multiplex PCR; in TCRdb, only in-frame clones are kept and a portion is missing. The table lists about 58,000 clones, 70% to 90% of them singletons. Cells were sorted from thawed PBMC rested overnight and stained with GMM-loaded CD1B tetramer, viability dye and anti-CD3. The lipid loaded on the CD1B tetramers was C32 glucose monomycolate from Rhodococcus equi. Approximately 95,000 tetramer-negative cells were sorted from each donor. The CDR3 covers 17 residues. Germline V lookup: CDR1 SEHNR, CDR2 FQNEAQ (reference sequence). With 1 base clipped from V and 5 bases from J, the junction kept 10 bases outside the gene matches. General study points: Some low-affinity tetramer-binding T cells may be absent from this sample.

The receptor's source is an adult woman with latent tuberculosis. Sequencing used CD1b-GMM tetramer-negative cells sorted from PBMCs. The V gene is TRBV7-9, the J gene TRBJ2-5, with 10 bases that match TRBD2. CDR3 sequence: CASSLGWGLAGAETQYF. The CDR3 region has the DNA TGTGCCAGCAGCTTAGGATGGGGGCTAGCGGGGGCGGAGACCCAGTACTTC.